This T cell receptor (beta chain) originates from a study of blood T cell repertoires in COVID-19. Study context: There were acute and convalescent COVID-19 samples, and they came from the United States, Italy and Spain. Nucleic acid was either cDNA or gDNA, and it came from T cells, B-cell-depleted T cells, or PBMCs.

In the authors' methods: Nucleated cell number was recorded as an estimate derived from reference gene primer amplification. TCRdb keeps only in-frame clones here, not all; method: immunoSEQ multiplex PCR. That table gives V, J and clone size, and the DNA gave D and trimming. The sample has some 180,000 clones; roughly three quarters are singletons. The V segment lost 6 bases and the J segment 3 bases; nucleotides outside the gene matches: 1. This CDR3 is built from 13 residues. CDR1 is MNHEY, CDR2 SVGAGI, per germline. The J gene is TRBJ1-4, the V gene TRBV6-5; 7 nucleotides agree with TRBD1. This sequence originates from a woman aged 45-65 years with active or convalescent COVID-19. The sequencing input was peripheral blood. The CDR3 reads CASSRGSNEKLFF. Written as DNA, the CDR3 is TGTGCCAGCAGCAGGGGGTCTAATGAAAAACTGTTTTTT.